This T cell receptor (beta chain) originates from a study of patients and donors after allogeneic stem cell transplantation. Trimming removed 5 bases from V and 8 bases from J, with 19 bases in between. There are 15 residues in the CDR3. TCRdb recomputed calls from the RT-PCR reads with MiXCR, one row per CDR3 protein. The sample shows about a million distinct CDR3 sequences, approximately 18% of them seen only once. The TCR was taken from a human donor who was either an allogeneic HSCT recipient or a stem cell or donor lymphocyte infusion donor (not recorded which). It is not recorded whose cells these are; they may come from a transplant donor. Sequencing used blood, either unsorted or a sorted T cell fraction (not recorded which). This chain connects TRBV12-3 or TRBV12-4 to TRBJ2-1; perhaps TRBD2 as D (5 bases). CDR3 nucleotides: TGTGCCAGCAGTCCAGGAGGTGGGCCTCTGGATGAGCAGTTCTTC. Translating it yields CASSPGGGPLDEQFF.